These 14 T cell receptor beta chains originate from one sample sequenced in a study of cytomegalovirus exposure and HLA in healthy donors. Amplification used 60 Vbeta primers and 13 Jbeta primers. The protocol was immunoSEQ multiplex PCR, while the TCRdb copy is restricted to in-frame clones and leaves out a portion. This sample carries around 160,000 clones, about 72% of them seen once, and the ten largest clones take 2% to 2.5%. Sequencing used PBMCs. Receptors originate from a man between 50 and 59 years old in good health and CMV-seropositive.

The chain employs TRBV5-6 and TRBJ2-5, with 8 nucleotides matching TRBD1. Per germline, CDR1 SGHDT and CDR2 YYEEEE. The CDR3 contains 16 residues. Unmatched junction bases numbered 5, after V lost 0 bases and J lost 1 base. The CDR3 DNA reads as TGTGCCAGCAGCTTGGTTGGCAGGGGGCCCCAAGAGACCCAGTACTTC. Protein product: CASSLVGRGPQETQYF.

Only a few counts were recorded for this clone. In nucleotides, the CDR3 is TGTGCCAGCAGCTTAGCGTACGGGGGGACCACTGAAGCTTTCTTT. Encoded protein: CASSLAYGGTTEAFF. The chain joins TRBV7-6 to TRBJ1-1, with D perhaps TRBD1 (5 bases). CDR1 and CDR2 (germline): SGHVS, FNYEAQ. V lost 0 bases, J lost 4 bases, and 12 bases lay in between. The CDR3 covers 15 residues.

The chain uses TRBV11-3 and TRBJ2-5; 12 bases are shared with TRBD2. Trimming took 5 bases from V and 4 from J; bases not matched to a gene: 8. Germline-derived CDR1 and CDR2 are SGHNT and YENEEA. CDR3 size: 16 residues. The CDR3, as DNA: TGTGCCAGCAGCACATCTAGCGGGGGGGCAGGAGAGACCCAGTACTTC. It yields the protein CASSTSSGGAGETQYF.

The chain joins TRBV5-4 to TRBJ2-3, with 13 bases fitting TRBD2. Germline CDR1 SGHNT, CDR2 YYREEE (reference sequence). V was pared by 4 bases and J by 4 bases, with 6 bases of the junction left unmatched. The CDR3 has 16 residues. DNA for the CDR3: TGTGCCAGCAGCACGGGACTAGCGGGGTCTGCAGATACGCAGTATTTT. As protein: CASSTGLAGSADTQYF.

The chain is built from TRBV29-1 and TRBJ1-1; 8 bases are shared with TRBD1. Germline V CDR1 and CDR2: SQVTM, ANQGSEA. This CDR3 has 12 amino acids. Written as DNA, the CDR3 is TGCAGTCCGGGACAGGCGAACACTGAAGCTTTCTTT. Its translation is CSPGQANTEAFF. The whole variable domain, remainder taken from reference TRBV29-1 and TRBJ1-1, is SAVISQKPSRDICQRGTSLTIQCQVDSQVTMMFWYRQQPGQSLTLIATANQGSEATYESGFVIDKFPISRPNLTFSTLTVSNMSPEDSSIYLCSPGQANTEAFFGQGTRLTVV.

The J gene is TRBJ1-4, the V gene TRBV9; perhaps TRBD1 as D (5 bases). The germline CDR1 and CDR2 sequences are SGDLS and YYNGEE. The CDR3 is 16 amino acids. The V and J ends lost 4 bases and 4 bases respectively, with 17 bases between them. In nucleotides, the CDR3 is TGTGCCAGCAGCATCTCCGAAGGGGACTATAATGAAAAACTGTTTTTT. This sequence encodes CASSISEGDYNEKLFF.

The rearrangement uses TRBV10-3 and TRBJ1-4; TRBD1 matches 7 bases. Germline lookup yields CDR1 ENHRY and CDR2 SYGVKD. J gave up 6 bases and V 7 bases, and 8 bases lay outside the gene matches. This CDR3 has 14 amino acids. In nucleotides, the CDR3 is TGTGCCATCAAAAAGACAGGGCAGGATGAAAAACTGTTTTTT. Translation: CAIKKTGQDEKLFF.

The chain has TRBV9 and TRBJ2-2; D gene unclear. CDR3 length: 16 amino acids. The ends were cut back, 3 bases at V and 3 bases at J, with 15 bases in the middle. The germline gives CDR1 SGDLS, CDR2 YYNGEE. The DNA of the CDR3 is TGTGCCAGCAGCGCCCTCAACCGTTTAGACACCGGGGAGCTGTTTTTT. It is translated as CASSALNRLDTGELFF.

In its sample, this clone was seen once. The chain has TRBV5-5 and TRBJ2-7; D possibly corresponds to TRBD2 (6 bases). Trimming took off 0 bases at V and 3 bases at J, with 16 bases between the two ends. CDR1 and CDR2 from the germline V gene are SGHKS and YYEKEE (reference sequence). This CDR3 region has 16 residues. The CDR3 DNA reads as TGTGCCAGCAGCTTGGAAGGCGGGTTGGGGGGCTACGAGCAGTACTTC. It is translated as CASSLEGGLGGYEQYF.

The chain employs TRBV7-8 and TRBJ2-2, with 7 bases lining up with TRBD1. Germline trimming cut 5 bases from V and 5 bases from J; bases unmatched to any gene: 11. CDR3 length: 16 residues. CDR1 and CDR2 (germline): SGHVS, FQNEAQ. This chain's CDR3 is CASSPETGILTGELFF. The CDR3 DNA follows: TGTGCCAGCAGCCCAGAGACAGGGATTTTGACCGGGGAGCTGTTTTTT.

This clone was observed a single time. The CDR3 DNA reads TGTGCCAGCAGTTTAACAGGGGGGAACACTGAAGCTTTCTTT. Residues: CASSLTGGNTEAFF. This rearrangement joins TRBV27 to TRBJ1-1; 8 nucleotides align to TRBD1. CDR3 length equals 14 residues. Germline CDR1 MNHEY, CDR2 SMNVEV (reference sequence). The ends lost 2 bases at V and 1 base at J; junction bases unmatched: 0.

The V call is TRBV5-4, the J call TRBJ2-5; 7 nucleotides line up with TRBD1. CDR3 length equals 13 residues. Germline-derived CDR1 and CDR2 are SGHNT and YYREEE (reference sequence). V trimming: 0 bases; J trimming: 5 bases; junction bases outside the gene matches: 1. The CDR3, as DNA: TGTGCCAGCAGCTTGGACAGGGGTGAGACCCAGTACTTC. Translation: CASSLDRGETQYF.

This chain joins TRBV19 and TRBJ1-2, with D hard to call. Trimming removed 2 bases from V and 8 bases from J, with 15 bases in between. Germline V CDR1 and CDR2: LNHDA, SQIVND (reference sequence). The CDR3 has 14 residues. CDR3 nucleotide sequence: TGTGCCAGTAGTATACTGTCTCTGGGAGGCGGCTACACCTTC. Translating gives CASSILSLGGGYTF.

The chain links TRBV5-4 to TRBJ2-2, with TRBD1 as a possible D gene (6 bases). The germline CDR1 and CDR2 sequences are SGHNT and YYREEE (reference sequence). This CDR3 comprises 15 residues. V was trimmed by 1 base and J by 2 bases, leaving 9 bases between them. The CDR3 protein is CASSLTGGNTGELFF. The CDR3 DNA follows: TGTGCCAGCAGCTTGACTGGGGGCAACACCGGGGAGCTGTTTTTT. The full variable domain, its missing parts supplied by reference TRBV5-4 and TRBJ2-2, is ETGVTQSPTHLIKTRGQQVTLRCSSQSGHNTVSWYQQALGQGPQFIFQYYREEENGRGNFPPRFSGLQFPNYSSELNVNALELDDSALYLCASSLTGGNTGELFFGEGSRLTVL.